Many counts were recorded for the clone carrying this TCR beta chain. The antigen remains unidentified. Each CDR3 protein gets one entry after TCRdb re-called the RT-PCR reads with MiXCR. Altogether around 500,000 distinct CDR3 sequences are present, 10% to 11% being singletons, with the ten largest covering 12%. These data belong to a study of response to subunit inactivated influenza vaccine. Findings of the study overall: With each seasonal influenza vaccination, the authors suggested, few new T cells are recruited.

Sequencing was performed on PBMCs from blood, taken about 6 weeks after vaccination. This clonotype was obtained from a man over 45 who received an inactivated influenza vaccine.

The CDR3 nucleotides are TGCAGTGCTAGCCCTCGGGGGCGAACTTTCTTT. Its translation: CSASPRGRTFF. V usage is TRBV20-1 and J usage is TRBJ1-1; a possible D gene is TRBD1 (6 bases). Deletions cut 3 bases from V and 12 bases from J, with 14 bases between. This CDR3 is 11 amino acids long. Per the germline V gene, CDR1 is DFQATT and CDR2 is SNEGSKA (reference sequence).